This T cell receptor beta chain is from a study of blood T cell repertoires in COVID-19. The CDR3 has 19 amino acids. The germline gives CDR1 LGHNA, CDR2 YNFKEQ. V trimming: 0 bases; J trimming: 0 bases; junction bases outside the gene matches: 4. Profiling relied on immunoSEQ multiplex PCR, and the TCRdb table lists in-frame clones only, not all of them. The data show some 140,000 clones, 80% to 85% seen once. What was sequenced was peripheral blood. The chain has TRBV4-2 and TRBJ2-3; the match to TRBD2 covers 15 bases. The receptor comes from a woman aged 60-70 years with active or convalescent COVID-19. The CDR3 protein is CASSQDGTSGGRSTDTQYF. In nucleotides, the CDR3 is TGTGCCAGCAGCCAAGATGGGACTAGCGGGGGGCGTAGCACAGATACGCAGTATTTT.